The 18 T cell receptor beta chains below come from one sample, sequenced in a study of T cells in Graves' hyperthyroidism and ophthalmopathy. TCR beta CDR3 regions were amplified from RNA transcripts. HTBI primers were the set used in a first-round RT-PCR of the TCR CDR3. TCRdb re-analysed the multiplex PCR reads in MiXCR, keeping a single row per CDR3 protein. The sample gives about 640,000 distinct CDR3 sequences, roughly 46% of which show up once; about 7.7% is in the top ten. Sequenced: peripheral blood or thyroid tissue (not recorded which). The receptors shown here come from an adult man with Graves' disease, either hyperthyroidism or ophthalmopathy (not recorded which).

The table lists this clonotype with many counts. V gene TRBV10-3 combines with J gene TRBJ1-6, with 7 nucleotides matching TRBD1. Trimming cost V 6 bases and J 7 bases; bases outside gene matches: 3. The CDR3 runs 13 residues. Germline loops: CDR1 ENHRY, CDR2 SYGVKD. In nucleotides, the CDR3 is TGTGCCATCAGCTCGACAGGGAATTCACCCCTCCACTTT. Its translation is CAISSTGNSPLHF.

V is TRBV12-3 or TRBV12-4 and J is TRBJ1-3, with a possible D match to TRBD1 (6 bases). Trimming stripped 6 bases from V and 4 bases from J, with 16 bases between. This CDR3 has 15 residues. The DNA of the CDR3 is TGTGCCAGCAGGGACCTCGGGGGCCCCGGAAACACCATATATTTT. Its translation is CASRDLGGPGNTIYF.

This clonotype was seen a handful of times. The chain uses TRBV19 and TRBJ1-1; TRBD1 is a possible D gene (5 bases). The CDR3 runs to 13 residues. Deletions cut 2 bases from V and 5 bases from J, with 9 bases between. The germline V gene has CDR1 LNHDA and CDR2 SQIVND (reference sequence). The CDR3 spells CASSITGGTEAFF. The CDR3 DNA is TGTGCCAGTAGTATAACAGGAGGAACTGAAGCTTTCTTT.

The genes are TRBV11-2 and TRBJ1-2, with TRBD1 matching over 8 bases. J lost 5 bases, V lost 6 bases, and 11 bases had no gene match. The CDR3 spans 15 residues. The germline CDR1 and CDR2 sequences are SGHAT and FQNNGV. Here the CDR3 reads CASSWPGQDLYGYTF. The CDR3 region has the DNA TGTGCCAGCAGTTGGCCGGGACAGGATTTATATGGCTACACCTTC. The full variable domain, completed using reference TRBV11-2 and TRBJ1-2, is EAGVAQSPRYKIIEKRQSVAFWCNPISGHATLYWYQQILGQGPKLLIQFQNNGVVDDSQLPKDRFSAERLKGVDSTLKIQPAKLEDSAVYLCASSWPGQDLYGYTFGSGTRLTVV.

This clonotype showed up many times. The chain is built from TRBV2 and TRBJ1-4; the D gene is possibly TRBD1 (5 bases). V lost 3 bases and J lost 8, with 10 bases in between. This CDR3 comprises 13 residues. Germline V lookup: CDR1 SNHLY, CDR2 FYNNEI. The CDR3 DNA is TGTGCCAGCAGTGACCGGGAGGGGGAAAAACTGTTTTTT. Encoded protein: CASSDREGEKLFF.

This clonotype has at least ten counts. This chain links TRBV29-1 with TRBJ1-2, with D maybe TRBD1 (5 bases). Germline assignment: CDR1 SQVTM and CDR2 ANQGSEA. The CDR3 runs 13 residues. Trimming took off 4 bases at V and 8 bases at J, with 17 bases between the two ends. The CDR3 DNA reads as TGCAGCGTTGGGCGGCTTGGGGGGAACGGCTACACCTTC. Translating gives CSVGRLGGNGYTF.

This clonotype was observed many times. The chain joins TRBV5-1 to TRBJ1-2; 8 bases line up with TRBD1. The CDR3 sequence is 13 residues long. CDR1 is SGHRS, CDR2 YFSETQ, per germline. Unmatched junction bases numbered 7, after V lost 4 bases and J lost 8 bases. This CDR3 is CASSVDRGSGYTF. Here the CDR3 DNA reads TGCGCCAGCAGCGTAGACAGGGGCTCCGGCTACACCTTC.

The chain has TRBV7-9 and TRBJ2-3; D unclear. V was trimmed by 6 bases and J by 2 bases, leaving 9 bases between them. The V gene's germline CDR1 is SEHNR and CDR2 FQNEAQ (reference sequence). CDR3 length equals 13 residues. CDR3 sequence reads: CASRPDDTDTQYF. CDR3 DNA sequence: TGTGCCAGCAGGCCAGACGACACAGATACGCAGTATTTT.

This clonotype has only one observation. The V call is TRBV6-5, the J call TRBJ1-1; D gene ambiguous. Germline assignment: CDR1 MNHEY and CDR2 SVGAGI. With 3 bases removed from V and 2 bases from J, the gap between germline ends came to 10 bases. The CDR3 length is 14 residues. CDR3 nucleotide sequence: TGTGCCAGCAGTTATGGGCCAGGCAACACTGAAGCTTTCTTT. Translation gives CASSYGPGNTEAFF.

The V call is TRBV5-1, the J call TRBJ2-7, with TRBD1 matching over 7 bases. This CDR3 region has 15 residues. V was clipped by 2 bases and J by 3 bases; unmatched bases: 8. CDR1 is SGHRS and CDR2 is YFSETQ in the germline V gene. CDR3 nucleotide sequence: TGCGCCAGCAGCTTCGGCCCGACAGGGTTCTACGAGCAGTACTTC. Protein sequence: CASSFGPTGFYEQYF.

This clonotype has more than one count but fewer than ten. This rearrangement joins TRBV11-3 to TRBJ2-2; D gene ambiguous. Germline V CDR1 and CDR2: SGHNT, YENEEA. V lost 2 bases and J 0 bases, leaving 7 bases between the germline ends. This CDR3 is built from 15 residues. CDR3 DNA: TGTGCCAGCAGCTTAAGGACCTCGAACACCGGGGAGCTGTTTTTT. Translating gives CASSLRTSNTGELFF.

This clonotype has a handful of counts. The rearrangement joins TRBV2 to TRBJ1-1; D is unresolved. The V gene's germline CDR1 is SNHLY and CDR2 FYNNEI. V was clipped by 1 base and J by 5 bases, with 14 bases between them. The CDR3 loop spans 15 amino acids. CDR3 in amino acids: CASSEGWGGETEAFF. The CDR3, as DNA: TGTGCCAGCAGTGAAGGGTGGGGAGGAGAGACTGAAGCTTTCTTT. Variable domain in full (rest from reference TRBV2 and TRBJ1-1): EPEVTQTPSHQVTQMGQEVILRCVPISNHLYFYWYRQILGQKVEFLVSFYNNEISEKSEIFDDQFSVERPDGSNFTLKIRSTKLEDSAMYFCASSEGWGGETEAFFGQGTRLTVV.

In DNA form, the CDR3 reads TGCAGTGCTAACCAGGGGGGTAATGAAAAACTGTTTTTT. Its protein is CSANQGGNEKLFF. V and J are TRBV20-1 and TRBJ1-4; 7 bases agree with TRBD1. The V gene end was trimmed by 4 bases and the J gene end by 4 bases; junction bases not matched to a gene: 3. The CDR3 consists of 13 residues. Looked up from germline, CDR1 is DFQATT and CDR2 is SNEGSKA (reference sequence).

The chain employs TRBV20-1 and TRBJ2-7; the D is unclear. CDR3 size: 12 residues. The germline V and J ends were trimmed by 0 bases and 3 bases, with 6 bases remaining between them. Looked up from germline, CDR1 is DFQATT and CDR2 is SNEGSKA (reference sequence). The CDR3 sequence is CSARDRVYEQYF. The CDR3 nucleotides are TGCAGTGCTAGAGATAGGGTCTACGAGCAGTACTTC.

This chain links TRBV7-9 with TRBJ1-2, with D hard to call. The CDR3 has 14 residues. Trimming shortened V by 3 bases and J by 4 bases, and 12 bases separated the two germline ends. CDR1 is SEHNR and CDR2 is FQNEAQ in the germline V gene (reference sequence). The CDR3 DNA sequence: TGTGCCAGCAGCTTGGACCCGGACGGCTATGGCTACACCTTC. Residues: CASSLDPDGYGYTF.

Many counts were recorded for this clonotype. The chain employs TRBV2 and TRBJ2-7, with 7 bases identical to TRBD1. Germline CDR1 is SNHLY and CDR2 is FYNNEI. The CDR3 totals 15 residues. V trimming: 3 bases; J trimming: 4 bases; junction bases outside the gene matches: 9. For the CDR3, the DNA is TGTGCCAGCAGTGATGTGGGACAGCAGCTTTACGAGCAGTACTTC. As protein: CASSDVGQQLYEQYF. Complete variable domain (other parts from reference TRBV2 and TRBJ2-7): EPEVTQTPSHQVTQMGQEVILRCVPISNHLYFYWYRQILGQKVEFLVSFYNNEISEKSEIFDDQFSVERPDGSNFTLKIRSTKLEDSAMYFCASSDVGQQLYEQYFGPGTRLTVT.

The chain carries TRBV9 and TRBJ2-5; 7 bases align to TRBD1. Germline-derived CDR1 and CDR2 are SGDLS and YYNGEE. Trimming took 4 bases from V and 4 from J; bases not matched to a gene: 13. The CDR3 runs to 16 residues. The CDR3 nucleotides read TGTGCCAGCAGCCAAGGCGGTAGGGGGCGAGCAGAGACCCAGTACTTC. Translating it yields CASSQGGRGRAETQYF.

V is TRBV7-9 and J is TRBJ1-1, with D possibly being TRBD1 (5 bases). Per germline, CDR1 SEHNR and CDR2 FQNEAQ (reference sequence). The CDR3 is 16 amino acids. Trimming shortened V by 4 bases and J by 1 base, and 16 bases separated the two germline ends. The DNA for the CDR3 is TGTGCCAGCAGCTCTGGACCGGGACCGGGGAACACTGAAGCTTTCTTT. Encoded protein: CASSSGPGPGNTEAFF.